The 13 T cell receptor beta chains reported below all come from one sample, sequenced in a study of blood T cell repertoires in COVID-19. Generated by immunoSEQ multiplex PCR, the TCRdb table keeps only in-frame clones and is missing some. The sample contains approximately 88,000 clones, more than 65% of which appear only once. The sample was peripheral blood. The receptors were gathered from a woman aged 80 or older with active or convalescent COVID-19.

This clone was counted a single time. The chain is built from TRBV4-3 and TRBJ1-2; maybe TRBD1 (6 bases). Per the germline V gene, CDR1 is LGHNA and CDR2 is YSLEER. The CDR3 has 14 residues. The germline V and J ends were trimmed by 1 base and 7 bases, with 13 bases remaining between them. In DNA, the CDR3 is TGCGCCAGCAGCCAAGGACAGGACCTATTTGGCTACACCTTC. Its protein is CASSQGQDLFGYTF.

CDR3 sequence: CASSQLHIEGQGNIQYF. The CDR3, as DNA: TGCGCCAGCAGCCAACTCCATATCGAGGGACAGGGAAACATTCAGTACTTC. V gene TRBV4-1 combines with J gene TRBJ2-4; 9 nucleotides agree with TRBD1. The CDR3 spans 17 residues. CDR1 is MGHRA and CDR2 is YSYEKL in the germline V gene. The trim removed 2 bases at V and 6 bases at J, leaving 11 bases unmatched.

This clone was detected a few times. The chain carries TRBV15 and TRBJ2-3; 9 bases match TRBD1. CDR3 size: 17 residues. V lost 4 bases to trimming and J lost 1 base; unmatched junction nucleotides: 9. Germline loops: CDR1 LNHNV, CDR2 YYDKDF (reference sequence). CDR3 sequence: CATSTRQGGLGTDTQYF. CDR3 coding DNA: TGTGCCACCAGCACGAGACAGGGGGGATTGGGCACAGATACGCAGTATTTT.

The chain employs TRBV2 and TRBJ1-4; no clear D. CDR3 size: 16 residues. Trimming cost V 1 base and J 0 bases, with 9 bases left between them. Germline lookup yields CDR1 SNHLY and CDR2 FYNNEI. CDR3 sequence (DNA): TGTGCCAGCAGTGAAGAGCATATTGCAACTAATGAAAAACTGTTTTTT. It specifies CASSEEHIATNEKLFF.

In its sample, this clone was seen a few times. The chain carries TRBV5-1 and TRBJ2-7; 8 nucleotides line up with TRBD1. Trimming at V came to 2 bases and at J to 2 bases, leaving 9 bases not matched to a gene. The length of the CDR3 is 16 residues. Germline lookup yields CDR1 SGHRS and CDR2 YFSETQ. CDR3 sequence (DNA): TGCGCCAGCAGCTTAGGGGTAGGACAGGGAGCCTACGAGCAGTACTTC. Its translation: CASSLGVGQGAYEQYF.

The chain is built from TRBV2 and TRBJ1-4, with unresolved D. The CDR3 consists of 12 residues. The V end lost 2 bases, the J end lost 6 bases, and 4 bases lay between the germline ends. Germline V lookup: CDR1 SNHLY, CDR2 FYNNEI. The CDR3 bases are TGTGCCAGCAGTGAATCCTATGAAAAACTGTTTTTT. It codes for CASSESYEKLFF.

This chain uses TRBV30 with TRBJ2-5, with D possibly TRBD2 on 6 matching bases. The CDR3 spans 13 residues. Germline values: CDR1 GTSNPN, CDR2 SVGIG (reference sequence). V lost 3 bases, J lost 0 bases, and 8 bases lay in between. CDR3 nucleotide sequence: TGTGCCTGGAGCCGGGACTACCAAGAGACCCAGTACTTC. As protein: CAWSRDYQETQYF.

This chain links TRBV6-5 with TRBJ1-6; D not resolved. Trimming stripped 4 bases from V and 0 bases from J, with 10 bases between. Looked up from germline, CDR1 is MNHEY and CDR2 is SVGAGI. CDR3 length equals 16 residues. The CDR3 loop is CASSSITSSYNSPLHF. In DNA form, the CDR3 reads TGTGCCAGCAGTTCCATAACCAGCTCCTATAATTCACCCCTCCACTTT.

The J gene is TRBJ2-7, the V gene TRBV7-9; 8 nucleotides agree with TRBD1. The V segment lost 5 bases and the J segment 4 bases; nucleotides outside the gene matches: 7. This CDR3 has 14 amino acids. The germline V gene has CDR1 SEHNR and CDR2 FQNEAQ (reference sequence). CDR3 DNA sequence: TGTGCCAGCAGCCCCGCAGGGGGCAATTACGAGCAGTACTTC. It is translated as CASSPAGGNYEQYF.

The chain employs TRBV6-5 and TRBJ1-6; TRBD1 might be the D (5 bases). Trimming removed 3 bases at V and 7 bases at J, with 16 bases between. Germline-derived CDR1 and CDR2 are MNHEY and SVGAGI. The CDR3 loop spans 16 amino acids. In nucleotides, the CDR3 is TGTGCCAGCAGTTATTACCCGGGGGGACGGAATTCACCCCTCCACTTT. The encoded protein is CASSYYPGGRNSPLHF.

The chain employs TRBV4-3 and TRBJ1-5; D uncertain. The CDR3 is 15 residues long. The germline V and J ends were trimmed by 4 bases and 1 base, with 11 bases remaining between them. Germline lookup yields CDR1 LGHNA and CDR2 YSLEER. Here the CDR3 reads CASSRDTASNQPQHF. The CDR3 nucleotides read TGCGCCAGCAGCCGAGACACTGCGAGCAATCAGCCCCAGCATTTT.

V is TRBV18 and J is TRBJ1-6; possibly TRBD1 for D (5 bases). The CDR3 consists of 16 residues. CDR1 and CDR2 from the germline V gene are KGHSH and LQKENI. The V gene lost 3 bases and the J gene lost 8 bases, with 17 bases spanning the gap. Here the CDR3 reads CASSPTHAGGDSPLHF. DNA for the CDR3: TGTGCCAGCTCACCCACCCACGCGGGAGGGGATTCACCCCTCCACTTT.

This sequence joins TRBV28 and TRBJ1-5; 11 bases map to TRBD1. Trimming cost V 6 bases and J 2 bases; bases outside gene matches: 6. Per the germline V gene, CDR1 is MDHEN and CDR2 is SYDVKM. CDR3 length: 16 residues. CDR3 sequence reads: CASRDRGRSGNQPQHF. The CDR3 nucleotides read TGTGCCAGCAGGGACAGGGGGCGGTCGGGCAATCAGCCCCAGCATTTT.